This T cell receptor (beta chain) stems from a study of cytomegalovirus exposure and HLA in healthy donors. Study-wide results and caveats: DRB1 showed the most TCR associations and HLA-C the fewest in a later analysis, as rates varied by HLA locus. Many donors carried some public TCRs, although rarity characterized most TCR sequences. The authors listed around 150 TCR beta chains as cytomegalovirus-associated. A previous analysis found most TCR beta V segments productive roughly 90% or roughly 30% of the time.

Trimming shortened V by 3 bases and J by 4 bases, and 11 bases separated the two germline ends. The germline CDR1 and CDR2 sequences are MNHEY and SMNVEV (reference sequence). This CDR3 has 14 amino acids. Use of 60 Vbeta and 13 Jbeta primers characterized the PCR. Assay: immunoSEQ multiplex PCR; the TCRdb copy retains only in-frame clones and omits some. The sample carries 150,000 to 200,000 clones, around four fifths recorded once. Remarks on this clone: The antigen is unknown.

This TCR was sampled from a young woman in good health and CMV-seronegative. Sample: PBMCs. The chain couples TRBV27 to TRBJ2-3; D possibly corresponds to TRBD1 (5 bases). The CDR3 DNA follows: TGTGCCAGCAGTTTGACGCAAGGGGCAGATACGCAGTATTTT. Translating gives CASSLTQGADTQYF.